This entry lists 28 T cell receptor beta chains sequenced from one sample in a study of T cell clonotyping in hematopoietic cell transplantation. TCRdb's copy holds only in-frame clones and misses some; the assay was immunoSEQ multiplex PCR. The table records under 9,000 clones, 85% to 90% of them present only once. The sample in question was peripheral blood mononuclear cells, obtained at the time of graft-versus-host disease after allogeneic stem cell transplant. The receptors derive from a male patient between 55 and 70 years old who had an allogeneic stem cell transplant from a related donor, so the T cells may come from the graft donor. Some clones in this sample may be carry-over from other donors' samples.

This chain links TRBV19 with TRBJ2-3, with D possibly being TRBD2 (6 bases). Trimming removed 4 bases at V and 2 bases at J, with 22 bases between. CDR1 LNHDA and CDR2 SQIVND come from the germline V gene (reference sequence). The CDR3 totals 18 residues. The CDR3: CASSKSPPSSGNTDTQYF. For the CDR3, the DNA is TGTGCCAGTAGTAAAAGTCCCCCGAGTAGCGGTAACACAGATACGCAGTATTTT. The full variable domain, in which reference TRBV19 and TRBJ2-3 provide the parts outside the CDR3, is DGGITQSPKYLFRKEGQNVTLSCEQNLNHDAMYWYRQDPGQGLRLIYYSQIVNDFQKGDIAEGYSVSREKKESFPLTVTSAQKNPTAFYLCASSKSPPSSGNTDTQYFGPGTRLTVL.

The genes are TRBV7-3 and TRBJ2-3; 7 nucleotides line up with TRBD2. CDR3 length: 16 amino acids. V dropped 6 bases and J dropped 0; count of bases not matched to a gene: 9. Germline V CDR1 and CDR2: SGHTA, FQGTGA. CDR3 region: CASSITSGASTDTQYF. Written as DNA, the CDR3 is TGTGCCAGCAGTATAACGAGCGGGGCTAGCACAGATACGCAGTATTTT.

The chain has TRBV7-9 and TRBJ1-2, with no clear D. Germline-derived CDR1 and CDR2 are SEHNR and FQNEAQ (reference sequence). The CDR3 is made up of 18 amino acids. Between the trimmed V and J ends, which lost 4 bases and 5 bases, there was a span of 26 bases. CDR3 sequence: CASSSDGLLGQETYGYTF. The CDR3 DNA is TGTGCCAGCAGCTCTGACGGCCTCCTAGGGCAGGAGACATATGGCTACACCTTC.

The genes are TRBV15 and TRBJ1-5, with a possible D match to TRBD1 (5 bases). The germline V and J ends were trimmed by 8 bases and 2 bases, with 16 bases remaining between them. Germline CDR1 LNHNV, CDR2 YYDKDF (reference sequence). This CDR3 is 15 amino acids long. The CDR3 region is CATFPGGRGNQPQHF. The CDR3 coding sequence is TGTGCCACCTTCCCGGGGGGAAGAGGCAATCAGCCCCAGCATTTT.

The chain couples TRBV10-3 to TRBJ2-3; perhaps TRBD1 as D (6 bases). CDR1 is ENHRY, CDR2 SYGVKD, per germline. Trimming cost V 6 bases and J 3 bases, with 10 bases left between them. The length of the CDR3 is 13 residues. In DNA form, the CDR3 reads TGTGCCATCAGCGGGACATTAACAGATACGCAGTATTTT. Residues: CAISGTLTDTQYF.

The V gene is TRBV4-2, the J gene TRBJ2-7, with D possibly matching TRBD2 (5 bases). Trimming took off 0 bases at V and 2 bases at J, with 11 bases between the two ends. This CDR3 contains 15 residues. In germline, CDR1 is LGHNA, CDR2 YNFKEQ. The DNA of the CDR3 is TGTGCCAGCAGCCAAGACGGGAAAAGAACCTACGAGCAGTACTTC. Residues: CASSQDGKRTYEQYF.

The DNA of the CDR3 is TGTGCCAGCAGTTACTCCCCGGGCGGTTTGGACTATGGCTACACCTTC. It codes for CASSYSPGGLDYGYTF. This sequence joins TRBV6-5 and TRBJ1-2; D remains unclear. Germline CDR1 and CDR2: MNHEY and SVGAGI. Trimming took off 0 bases at V and 3 bases at J, with 14 bases between the two ends. The CDR3 spans 16 residues.

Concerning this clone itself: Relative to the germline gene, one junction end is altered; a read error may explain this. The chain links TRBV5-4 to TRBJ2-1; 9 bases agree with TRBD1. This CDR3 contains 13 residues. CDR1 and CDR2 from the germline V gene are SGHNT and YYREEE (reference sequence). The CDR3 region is CASTGTGYTEQFF. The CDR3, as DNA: TGTGCCAGCACCGGGACAGGGTACACTGAGCAGTTCTTC.

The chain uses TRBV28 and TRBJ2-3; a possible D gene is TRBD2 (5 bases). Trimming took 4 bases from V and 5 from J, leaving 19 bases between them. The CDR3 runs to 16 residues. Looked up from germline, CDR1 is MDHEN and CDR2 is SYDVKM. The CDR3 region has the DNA TGTGCCAGCAGTTCGTCTTGGAGGTTCCGATTAGATACGCAGTATTTT. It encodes CASSSSWRFRLDTQYF. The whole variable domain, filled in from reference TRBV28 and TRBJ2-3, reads DVKVTQSSRYLVKRTGEKVFLECVQDMDHENMFWYRQDPGLGLRLIYFSYDVKMKEKGDIPEGYSVSREKKERFSLILESASTNQTSMYLCASSSSWRFRLDTQYFGPGTRLTVL.

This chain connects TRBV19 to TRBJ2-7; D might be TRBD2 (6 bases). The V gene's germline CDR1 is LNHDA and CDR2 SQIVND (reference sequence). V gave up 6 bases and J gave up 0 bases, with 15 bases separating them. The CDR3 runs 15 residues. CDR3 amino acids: CASRAGRDSSYEQYF. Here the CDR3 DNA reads TGTGCCAGTAGGGCGGGGCGCGATAGCTCCTACGAGCAGTACTTC.

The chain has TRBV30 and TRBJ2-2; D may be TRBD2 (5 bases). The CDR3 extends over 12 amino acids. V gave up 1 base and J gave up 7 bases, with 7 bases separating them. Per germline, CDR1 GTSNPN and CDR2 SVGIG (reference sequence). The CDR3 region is CAWSGGFGELFF. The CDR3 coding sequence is TGTGCCTGGAGTGGCGGGTTCGGGGAGCTGTTTTTT. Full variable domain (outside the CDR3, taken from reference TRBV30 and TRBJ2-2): SQTIHQWPATLVQPVGSPLSLECTVEGTSNPNLYWYRQAAGRGLQLLFYSVGIGQISSEVPQNLSASRPQDRQFILSSKKLLLSDSGFYLCAWSGGFGELFFGEGSRLTVL.

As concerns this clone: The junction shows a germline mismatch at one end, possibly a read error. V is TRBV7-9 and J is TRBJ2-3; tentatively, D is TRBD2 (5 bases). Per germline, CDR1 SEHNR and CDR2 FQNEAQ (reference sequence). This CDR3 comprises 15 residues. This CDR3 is CASSSAADYTYTQYF. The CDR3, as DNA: TGTGCCAGCAGCTCGGCGGCCGACTACACATATACGCAGTATTTT. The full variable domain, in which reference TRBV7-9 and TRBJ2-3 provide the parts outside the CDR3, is DTGVSQNPRHKITKRGQNVTFRCDPISEHNRLYWYRQTLGQGPEFLTYFQNEAQLEKSRLLSDRFSAERPKGSFSTLEIQRTEQGDSAMYLCASSSAADYTYTQYFGPGTRLTVL.

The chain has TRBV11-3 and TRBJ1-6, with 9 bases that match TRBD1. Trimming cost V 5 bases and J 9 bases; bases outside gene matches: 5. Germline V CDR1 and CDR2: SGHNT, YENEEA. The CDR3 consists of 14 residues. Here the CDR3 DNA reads TGTGCCAGCAGCCACAGGGGGCGGCTTTCACCCCTCCACTTT. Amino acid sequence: CASSHRGRLSPLHF. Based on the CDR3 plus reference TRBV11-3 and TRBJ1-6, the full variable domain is EAGVVQSPRYKIIEKKQPVAFWCNPISGHNTLYWYLQNLGQGPELLIRYENEEAVDDSQLPKDRFSAERLKGVDSTLKIQPAELGDSAVYLCASSHRGRLSPLHFGNGTRLTVT.

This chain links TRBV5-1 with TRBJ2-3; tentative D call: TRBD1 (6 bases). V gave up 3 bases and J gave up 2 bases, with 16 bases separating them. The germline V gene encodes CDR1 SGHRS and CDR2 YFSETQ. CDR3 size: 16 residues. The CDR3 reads CASSWDTTRNTDTQYF. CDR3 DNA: TGCGCCAGCAGCTGGGACACTACCCGAAACACAGATACGCAGTATTTT.

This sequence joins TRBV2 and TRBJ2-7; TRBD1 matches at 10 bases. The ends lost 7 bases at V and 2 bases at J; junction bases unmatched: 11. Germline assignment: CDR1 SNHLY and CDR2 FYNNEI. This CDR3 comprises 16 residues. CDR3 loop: CASMEGTGESTYEQYF. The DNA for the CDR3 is TGTGCCAGCATGGAAGGGACAGGGGAATCGACCTACGAGCAGTACTTC.

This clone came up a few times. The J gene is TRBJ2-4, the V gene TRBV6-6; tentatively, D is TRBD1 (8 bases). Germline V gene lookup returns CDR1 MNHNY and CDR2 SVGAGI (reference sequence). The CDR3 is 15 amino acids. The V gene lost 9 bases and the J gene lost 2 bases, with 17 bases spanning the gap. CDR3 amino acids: CARRQGRGTKNIQYF. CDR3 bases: TGTGCCAGGAGACAGGGGAGGGGGACCAAAAACATTCAGTACTTC.

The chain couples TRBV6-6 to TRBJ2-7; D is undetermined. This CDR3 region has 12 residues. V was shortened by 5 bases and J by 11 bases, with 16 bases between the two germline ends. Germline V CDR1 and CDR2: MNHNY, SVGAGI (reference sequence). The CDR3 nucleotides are TGTGCCAGCAGTCAAAAGTCCCCAGAGAAGTACTTC. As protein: CASSQKSPEKYF.

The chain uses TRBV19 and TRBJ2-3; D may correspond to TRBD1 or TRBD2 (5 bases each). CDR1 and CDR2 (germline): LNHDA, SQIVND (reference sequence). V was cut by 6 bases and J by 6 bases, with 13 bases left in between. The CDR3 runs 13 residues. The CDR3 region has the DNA TGTGCCAGTAGGGGGGTAGCGTTGGATACGCAGTATTTT. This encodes CASRGVALDTQYF.

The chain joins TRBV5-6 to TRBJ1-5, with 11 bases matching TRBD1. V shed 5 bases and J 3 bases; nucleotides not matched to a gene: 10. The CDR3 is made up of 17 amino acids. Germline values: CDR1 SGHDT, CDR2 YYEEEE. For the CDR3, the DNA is TGTGCCAGCAGTCCCGCGGGGACAGGGGGTTACAATCAGCCCCAGCATTTT. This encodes CASSPAGTGGYNQPQHF.

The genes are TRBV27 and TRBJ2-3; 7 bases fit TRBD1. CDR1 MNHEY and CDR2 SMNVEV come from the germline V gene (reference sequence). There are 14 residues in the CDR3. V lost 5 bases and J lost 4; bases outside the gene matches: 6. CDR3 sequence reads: CASSGQVLSDTQYF. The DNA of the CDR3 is TGTGCCAGCAGTGGACAGGTCCTTTCAGATACGCAGTATTTT.

The CDR3 DNA follows: TGTGCCAGCAGTTATCATCAGCCCCAGCATTTT. Protein product: CASSYHQPQHF. V and J are TRBV28 and TRBJ1-5; D not certain. Germline CDR1 MDHEN, CDR2 SYDVKM. This CDR3 comprises 11 residues. Deletions cut 4 bases from V and 5 bases from J, with 3 bases between.

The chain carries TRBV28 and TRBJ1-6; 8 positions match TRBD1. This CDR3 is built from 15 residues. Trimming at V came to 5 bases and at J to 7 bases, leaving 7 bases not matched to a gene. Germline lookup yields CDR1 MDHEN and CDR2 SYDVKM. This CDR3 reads CASSPWDRLNSPLHF. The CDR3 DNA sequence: TGTGCCAGCAGTCCCTGGGACAGGCTAAATTCACCCCTCCACTTT.

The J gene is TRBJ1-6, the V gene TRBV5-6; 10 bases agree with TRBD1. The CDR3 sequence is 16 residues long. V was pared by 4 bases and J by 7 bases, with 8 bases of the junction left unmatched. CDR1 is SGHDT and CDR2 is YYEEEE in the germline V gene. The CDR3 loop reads CASSGNLGQGNSPLHF. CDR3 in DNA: TGTGCCAGCAGCGGGAACCTGGGACAGGGGAATTCACCCCTCCACTTT.

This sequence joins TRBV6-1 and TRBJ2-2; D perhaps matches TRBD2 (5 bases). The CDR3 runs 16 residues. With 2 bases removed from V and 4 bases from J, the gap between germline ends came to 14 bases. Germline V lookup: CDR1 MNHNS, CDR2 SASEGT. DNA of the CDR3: TGTGCCAGCAGTGAATTCGTCGGGGATTTCACCGGGGAGCTGTTTTTT. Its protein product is CASSEFVGDFTGELFF.

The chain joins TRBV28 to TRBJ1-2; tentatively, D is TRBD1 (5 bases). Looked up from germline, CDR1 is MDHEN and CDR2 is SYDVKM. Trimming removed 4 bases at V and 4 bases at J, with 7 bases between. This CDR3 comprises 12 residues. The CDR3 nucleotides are TGTGCCAGCAGTTCAGGGCCCTATGGCTACACCTTC. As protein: CASSSGPYGYTF.

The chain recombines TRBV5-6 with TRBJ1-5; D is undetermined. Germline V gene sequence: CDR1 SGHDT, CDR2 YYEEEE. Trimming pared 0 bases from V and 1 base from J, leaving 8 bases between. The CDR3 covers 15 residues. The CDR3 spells CASSLGGFSNQPQHF. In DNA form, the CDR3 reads TGTGCCAGCAGCTTGGGGGGTTTCAGCAATCAGCCCCAGCATTTT.

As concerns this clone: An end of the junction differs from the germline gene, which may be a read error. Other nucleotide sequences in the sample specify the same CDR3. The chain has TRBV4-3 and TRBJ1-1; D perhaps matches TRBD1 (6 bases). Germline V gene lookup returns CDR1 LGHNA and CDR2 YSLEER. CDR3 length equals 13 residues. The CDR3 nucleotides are TGCGCCAGCAGCCTAAACCGGGACACTGAGGCTTTCTTT. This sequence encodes CASSLNRDTEAFF.

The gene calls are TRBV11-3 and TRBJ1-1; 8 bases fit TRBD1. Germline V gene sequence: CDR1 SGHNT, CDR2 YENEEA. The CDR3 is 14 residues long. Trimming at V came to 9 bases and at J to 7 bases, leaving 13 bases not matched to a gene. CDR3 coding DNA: TGTGCCAGTTCCGGACAGGGCATGAGGATTGAAGCTTTCTTT. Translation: CASSGQGMRIEAFF.